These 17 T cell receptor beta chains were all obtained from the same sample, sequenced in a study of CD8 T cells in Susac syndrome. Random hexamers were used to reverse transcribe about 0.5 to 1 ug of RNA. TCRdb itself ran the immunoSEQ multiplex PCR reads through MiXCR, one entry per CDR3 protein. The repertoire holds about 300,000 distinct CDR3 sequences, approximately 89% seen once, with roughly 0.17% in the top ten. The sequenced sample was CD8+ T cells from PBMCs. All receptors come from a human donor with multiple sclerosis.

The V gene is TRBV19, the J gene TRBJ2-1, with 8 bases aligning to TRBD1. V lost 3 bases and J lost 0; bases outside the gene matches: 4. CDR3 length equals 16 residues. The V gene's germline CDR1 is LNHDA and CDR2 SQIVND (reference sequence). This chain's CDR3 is CASSMSGQGSYNEQFF. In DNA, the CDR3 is TGTGCCAGTAGTATGTCCGGACAGGGCTCCTACAATGAGCAGTTCTTC.

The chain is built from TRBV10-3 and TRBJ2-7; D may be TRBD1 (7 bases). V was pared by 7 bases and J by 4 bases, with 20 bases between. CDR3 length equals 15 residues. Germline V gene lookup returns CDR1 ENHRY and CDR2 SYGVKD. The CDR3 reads CAIMEGATVGYEQYF. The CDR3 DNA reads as TGTGCCATCATGGAGGGGGCAACGGTCGGGTACGAGCAGTACTTC.

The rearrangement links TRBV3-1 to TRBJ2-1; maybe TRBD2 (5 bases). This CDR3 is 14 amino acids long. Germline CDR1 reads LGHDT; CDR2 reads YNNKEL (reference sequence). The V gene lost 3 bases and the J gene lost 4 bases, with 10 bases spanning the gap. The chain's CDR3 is CASSQGTRYNEQFF. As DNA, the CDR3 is TGTGCCAGCAGCCAGGGAACTAGGTACAATGAGCAGTTCTTC.

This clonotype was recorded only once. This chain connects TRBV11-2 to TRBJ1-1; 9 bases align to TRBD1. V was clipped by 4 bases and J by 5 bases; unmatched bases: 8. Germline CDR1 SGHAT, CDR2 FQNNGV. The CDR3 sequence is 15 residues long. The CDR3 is CASSSLQGALTEAFF. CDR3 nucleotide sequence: TGTGCCAGCAGCTCCTTACAGGGGGCATTGACTGAAGCTTTCTTT.

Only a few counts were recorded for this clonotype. The CDR3 loop is CASSFGGDEQFF. The CDR3 DNA is TGTGCCAGCAGTTTTGGGGGCGATGAGCAGTTCTTC. The chain couples TRBV12-3 or TRBV12-4 to TRBJ2-1; the D gene is possibly TRBD1 (6 bases). This CDR3 is 12 amino acids long. Trimming took off 3 bases at V and 8 bases at J, with 8 bases between the two ends.

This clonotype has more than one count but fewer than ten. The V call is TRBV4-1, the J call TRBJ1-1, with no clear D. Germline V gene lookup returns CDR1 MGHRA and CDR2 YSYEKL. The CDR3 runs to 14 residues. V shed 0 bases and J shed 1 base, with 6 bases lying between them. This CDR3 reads CASSQERENTEAFF. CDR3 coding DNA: TGCGCCAGCAGCCAAGAGAGGGAGAACACTGAAGCTTTCTTT.

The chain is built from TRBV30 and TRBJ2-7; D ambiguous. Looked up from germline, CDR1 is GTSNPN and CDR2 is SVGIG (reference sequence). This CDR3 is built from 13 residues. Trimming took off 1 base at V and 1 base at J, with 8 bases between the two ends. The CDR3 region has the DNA TGTGCCTGGAGTGAGTACATTTCCTACGAGCAGTACTTC. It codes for CAWSEYISYEQYF.

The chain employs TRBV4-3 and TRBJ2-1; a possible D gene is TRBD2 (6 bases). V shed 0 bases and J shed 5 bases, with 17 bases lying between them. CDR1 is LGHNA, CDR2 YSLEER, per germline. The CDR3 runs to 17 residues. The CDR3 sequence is CASSQDRVAGTDNEQFF. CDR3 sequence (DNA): TGCGCCAGCAGCCAAGATCGGGTAGCCGGGACTGACAATGAGCAGTTCTTC.

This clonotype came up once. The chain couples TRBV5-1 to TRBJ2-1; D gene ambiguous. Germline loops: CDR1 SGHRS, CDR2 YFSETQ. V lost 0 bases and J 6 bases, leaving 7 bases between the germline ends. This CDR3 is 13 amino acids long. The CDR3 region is CASSLEGFNEQFF. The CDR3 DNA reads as TGCGCCAGCAGCTTGGAGGGTTTCAATGAGCAGTTCTTC.

As DNA, the CDR3 is TGTGCCAGCAATTCCCATACGCAGTATTTT. Protein sequence: CASNSHTQYF. This rearrangement joins TRBV2 to TRBJ2-3; D is undetermined. V was shortened by 7 bases and J by 7 bases, with 6 bases between the two germline ends. The CDR3 totals 10 residues. CDR1 and CDR2 from the germline V gene are SNHLY and FYNNEI.

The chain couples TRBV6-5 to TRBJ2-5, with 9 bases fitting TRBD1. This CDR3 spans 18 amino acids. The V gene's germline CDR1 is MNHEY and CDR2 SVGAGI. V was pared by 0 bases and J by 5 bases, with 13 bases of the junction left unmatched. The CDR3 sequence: CASSYSSSMDRGYETQYF. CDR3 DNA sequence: TGTGCCAGCAGTTACTCTTCCTCGATGGACAGGGGATATGAGACCCAGTACTTC.

CDR3 sequence: CASSQAGGSTDTQYF. CDR3 coding DNA: TGTGCCAGCAGCCAAGCGGGGGGCTCCACAGATACGCAGTATTTT. The chain joins TRBV3-1 to TRBJ2-3; a possible D gene is TRBD2 (7 bases). Germline assignment: CDR1 LGHDT and CDR2 YNNKEL (reference sequence). Trimming cost V 1 base and J 2 bases, with 10 bases left between them. This CDR3 has 15 amino acids.

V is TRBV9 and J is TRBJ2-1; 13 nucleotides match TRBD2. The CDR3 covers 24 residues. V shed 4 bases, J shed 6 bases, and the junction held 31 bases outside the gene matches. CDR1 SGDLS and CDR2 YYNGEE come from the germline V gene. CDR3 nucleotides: TGTGCCAGCAGCCCCGGGATCTTATGGACTAGCGGGAGAGTGGGGACTCGGTTGGGCAATGAGCAGTTCTTC. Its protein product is CASSPGILWTSGRVGTRLGNEQFF.

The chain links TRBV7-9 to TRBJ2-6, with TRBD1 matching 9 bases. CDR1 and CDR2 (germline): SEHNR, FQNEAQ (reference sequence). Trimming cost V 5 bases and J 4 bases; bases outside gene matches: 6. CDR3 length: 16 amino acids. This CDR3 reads CASSAYRGRGANVLTF. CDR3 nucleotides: TGTGCCAGCAGCGCCTACAGGGGGCGCGGGGCCAACGTCCTGACTTTC.

CDR3 residues: CSVEDALGQPQHF. The DNA of the CDR3 is TGCAGCGTTGAAGACGCCTTGGGTCAGCCCCAGCATTTT. The rearrangement uses TRBV29-1 and TRBJ1-5; no clear D. The germline gives CDR1 SQVTM, CDR2 ANQGSEA. The CDR3 runs 13 residues. Trimming took off 0 bases at V and 6 bases at J, with 9 bases between the two ends.

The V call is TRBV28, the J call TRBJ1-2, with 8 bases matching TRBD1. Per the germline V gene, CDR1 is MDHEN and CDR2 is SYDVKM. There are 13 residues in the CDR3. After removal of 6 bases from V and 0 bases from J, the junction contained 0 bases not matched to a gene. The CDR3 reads CASRDRANYGYTF. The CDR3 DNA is TGTGCCAGCAGGGACAGGGCTAACTATGGCTACACCTTC.

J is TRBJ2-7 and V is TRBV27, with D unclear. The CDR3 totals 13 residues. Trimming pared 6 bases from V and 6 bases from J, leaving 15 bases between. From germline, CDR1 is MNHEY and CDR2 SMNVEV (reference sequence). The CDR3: CASSPVGFSEQYF. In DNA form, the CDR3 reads TGTGCCAGCAGCCCTGTTGGGTTCAGCGAGCAGTACTTC.